A single sample gave rise to the 31 T cell receptor beta chains below, sequenced in a study of graft-versus-host responses after intestinal transplantation. This table comes from immunoSEQ multiplex PCR, and its TCRdb copy is limited to in-frame clones, with some not included. The top ten hold approximately 3.7% of the sample, which has roughly 36,000 clones, around 86% seen once. The sample consisted of PBMCs, taken about 160 weeks after transplant. These receptors were obtained from a human patient who received an intestinal transplant, so some T cells may come from the graft donor.

The genes are TRBV6-1 and TRBJ2-3; D not resolved. Trimming took off 10 bases at V and 2 bases at J, with 13 bases between the two ends. Germline V gives CDR1 MNHNS, CDR2 SASEGT. The CDR3 contains 13 residues. The CDR3 protein is CATAVEYTDTQYF. As DNA, the CDR3 is TGTGCCACTGCGGTGGAGTACACAGATACGCAGTATTTT.

The chain recombines TRBV2 with TRBJ2-2, with TRBD1 matching 8 bases. Losses at the gene ends were 8 bases for V and 7 bases for J; bases not matched to a gene: 9. Germline-derived CDR1 and CDR2 are SNHLY and FYNNEI. CDR3 length equals 14 residues. In nucleotides, the CDR3 is TGTGCCAGCGGCCGGGACAGGAACGACGGGGAGCTGTTTTTT. Its protein is CASGRDRNDGELFF.

The gene calls are TRBV19 and TRBJ2-4; D gene unclear. V lost 1 base and J 8 bases, leaving 9 bases between the germline ends. Looked up from germline, CDR1 is LNHDA and CDR2 is SQIVND (reference sequence). This CDR3 spans 13 amino acids. CDR3 DNA: TGTGCCAGTAGTATAGGATGGCAGGACATTCAGTACTTC. It yields the protein CASSIGWQDIQYF.

V gene TRBV5-1 combines with J gene TRBJ2-2, with a tentative D call TRBD2 (5 bases). Trimming removed 4 bases at V and 8 bases at J, with 9 bases between. Germline CDR1 and CDR2: SGHRS and YFSETQ. The CDR3 has 12 residues. DNA for the CDR3: TGCGCCAGCAGCCCCGCGGGTGGGGAGCTGTTTTTT. Amino acid sequence: CASSPAGGELFF.

The chain combines TRBV27 with TRBJ2-7; the D gene is possibly TRBD2 (5 bases). From germline, CDR1 is MNHEY and CDR2 SMNVEV (reference sequence). CDR3 size: 15 residues. The V and J ends lost 4 bases and 3 bases respectively, with 16 bases between them. The CDR3 sequence is CASSSTGRAHYEQYF. CDR3 DNA sequence: TGTGCCAGCAGTTCCACGGGGAGAGCTCACTACGAGCAGTACTTC.

J is TRBJ2-6 and V is TRBV2; 7 bases map to TRBD1. The CDR3 contains 17 residues. The germline CDR1 and CDR2 sequences are SNHLY and FYNNEI. V shed 7 bases and J 1 base; nucleotides not matched to a gene: 10. The CDR3 sequence: CASNRDRDVSGANVLTF. CDR3 DNA sequence: TGTGCCAGCAACCGGGACAGAGACGTTTCTGGGGCCAACGTCCTGACTTTC.

V and J are TRBV28 and TRBJ2-5, with a tentative D call TRBD2 (5 bases). The CDR3 is 15 amino acids. CDR1 is MDHEN, CDR2 SYDVKM, per germline. The germline V and J ends were trimmed by 7 bases and 3 bases, with 18 bases remaining between them. The CDR3 region is CASKGSEVGKETQYF. DNA for the CDR3: TGTGCCAGCAAAGGTTCGGAGGTGGGGAAAGAGACCCAGTACTTC.

V and J are TRBV5-1 and TRBJ2-3; D unclear. This CDR3 has 13 residues. Trimming took 4 bases from V and 5 from J, leaving 11 bases between them. The V gene's germline CDR1 is SGHRS and CDR2 YFSETQ. CDR3 DNA sequence: TGCGCCAGCAGCCGGGTCCGCCAAGATACGCAGTATTTT. Its translation: CASSRVRQDTQYF.

The CDR3 nucleotides are TGTGCCAGTATGTATCATGAGCAGTTCTTC. Translation gives CASMYHEQFF. The chain combines TRBV19 with TRBJ2-1; no firm D call. This CDR3 contains 10 residues. Trimming shortened V by 7 bases and J by 8 bases, and 6 bases separated the two germline ends. Germline V gene data show CDR1 as LNHDA and CDR2 as SQIVND (reference sequence).

V gene TRBV5-5 combines with J gene TRBJ1-5, with D perhaps TRBD1 (5 bases). V lost 0 bases and J lost 5, with 12 bases in between. Per germline, CDR1 SGHKS and CDR2 YYEKEE (reference sequence). The CDR3 runs to 15 residues. The CDR3 loop reads CASSLERQHYQPQHF. In nucleotides, the CDR3 is TGTGCCAGCAGCTTGGAACGACAGCACTATCAGCCCCAGCATTTT. Drawing the rest from reference TRBV5-5 and TRBJ1-5, the complete variable domain is DAGVTQSPTHLIKTRGQQVTLRCSPISGHKSVSWYQQVLGQGPQFIFQYYEKEERGRGNFPDRFSARQFPNYSSELNVNALLLGDSALYLCASSLERQHYQPQHFGDGTRLSIL.

This clone has a single count. The chain combines TRBV28 with TRBJ2-7, with 8 bases that match TRBD2. Germline V gives CDR1 MDHEN, CDR2 SYDVKM. This CDR3 spans 13 amino acids. V was clipped by 2 bases and J by 8 bases; unmatched bases: 5. The CDR3 is CASSLPGGAQQYF. DNA of the CDR3: TGTGCCAGCAGTTTACCGGGGGGGGCCCAGCAGTACTTC. The whole variable domain, remainder taken from reference TRBV28 and TRBJ2-7, is DVKVTQSSRYLVKRTGEKVFLECVQDMDHENMFWYRQDPGLGLRLIYFSYDVKMKEKGDIPEGYSVSREKKERFSLILESASTNQTSMYLCASSLPGGAQQYFGPGTRLTVT.

The chain links TRBV27 to TRBJ1-5; D is unclear. Per germline, CDR1 MNHEY and CDR2 SMNVEV (reference sequence). The V and J ends lost 5 bases and 4 bases respectively, with 9 bases between them. This CDR3 comprises 13 residues. The CDR3 protein is CASSKTGNQPQHF. The DNA for the CDR3 is TGTGCCAGCAGTAAGACGGGTAATCAGCCCCAGCATTTT.

The CDR3 loop reads CASRRRTGAYEQYF. The CDR3 DNA follows: TGTGCCAGCAGGCGGAGGACAGGAGCATACGAGCAGTACTTC. The chain joins TRBV6-6 to TRBJ2-7, with 7 nucleotides matching TRBD1. The germline CDR1 and CDR2 sequences are MNHNY and SVGAGI (reference sequence). J was trimmed by 4 bases and V by 6 bases; bases with no gene match: 9. The CDR3 is 14 residues long.

The chain is built from TRBV7-2 and TRBJ1-4, with D unclear. CDR3 length equals 13 residues. V dropped 0 bases and J dropped 1 base, with 0 bases sitting between them. Germline loops: CDR1 SGHTA, CDR2 FQGNSA. CDR3 nucleotide sequence: TGTGCCAGCAGCTTAGCAACTAATGAAAAACTGTTTTTT. Its protein product is CASSLATNEKLFF.

The CDR3, as DNA: TGTGCCAGCAGCGTCCTCTTCAACAATGAGCAGTTCTTC. This gives the protein CASSVLFNNEQFF. This chain connects TRBV9 to TRBJ2-1; D uncertain. With 2 bases removed from V and 5 bases from J, the gap between germline ends came to 8 bases. Germline CDR1 and CDR2: SGDLS and YYNGEE. This CDR3 has 13 amino acids.

This clone was seen a single time. This sequence joins TRBV28 and TRBJ2-4, with 7 bases aligning to TRBD1. J lost 8 bases, V lost 6 bases, and 13 bases had no gene match. The CDR3 has 15 amino acids. Germline V gene lookup returns CDR1 MDHEN and CDR2 SYDVKM. CDR3 region: CASSPLDRAVDIQYF. As DNA, the CDR3 is TGTGCCAGCAGCCCACTTGACAGGGCCGTAGACATTCAGTACTTC.

The rearrangement links TRBV7-9 to TRBJ2-7; 8 nucleotides line up with TRBD2. V lost 6 bases and J lost 0; bases outside the gene matches: 7. The germline V gene encodes CDR1 SEHNR and CDR2 FQNEAQ (reference sequence). The CDR3 sequence is 15 residues long. The DNA for the CDR3 is TGTGCCAGCAGTTCTATAGCGGGGCGCTCCTACGAGCAGTACTTC. Protein sequence: CASSSIAGRSYEQYF. Full variable domain (outside the CDR3, taken from reference TRBV7-9 and TRBJ2-7): DTGVSQNPRHKITKRGQNVTFRCDPISEHNRLYWYRQTLGQGPEFLTYFQNEAQLEKSRLLSDRFSAERPKGSFSTLEIQRTEQGDSAMYLCASSSIAGRSYEQYFGPGTRLTVT.

This clone was detected a few times. V usage is TRBV16 and J usage is TRBJ2-5; 7 nucleotides match TRBD1. CDR1 is KGHSY and CDR2 is FQNENV in the germline V gene. The CDR3 contains 14 residues. The J segment lost 4 bases and the V segment lost 3 bases, leaving 5 bases of the junction unmatched. CDR3 DNA: TGTGCCAGCAGCCAGACAGGGATGGGAGAGACCCAGTACTTC. Its protein is CASSQTGMGETQYF. Looking up the rest from reference TRBV16 and TRBJ2-5 gives the full variable domain: GEEVAQTPKHLVRGEGQKAKLYCAPIKGHSYVFWYQQVLKNEFKFLISFQNENVFDETGMPKERFSAKCLPNSPCSLEIQATKLEDSAVYFCASSQTGMGETQYFGPGTRLLVL.

The chain recombines TRBV7-8 with TRBJ2-7; 11 bases agree with TRBD1. Trimming removed 5 bases from V and 3 bases from J; junction bases left unmatched: 6. This CDR3 spans 15 amino acids. Germline values: CDR1 SGHVS, CDR2 FQNEAQ. The CDR3 reads CASSPYGTGGYEQYF. In DNA, the CDR3 is TGTGCCAGCAGCCCGTATGGGACAGGGGGCTACGAGCAGTACTTC.

V usage is TRBV29-1 and J usage is TRBJ2-1; D may be TRBD2 (6 bases). Trimming took 4 bases from V and 7 from J, leaving 11 bases between them. Germline V lookup: CDR1 SQVTM, CDR2 ANQGSEA. The CDR3 has 12 amino acids. The CDR3 here is CSVAPGSNEQFF. The CDR3 bases are TGCAGCGTTGCCCCCGGGAGTAATGAGCAGTTCTTC.

The chain recombines TRBV10-2 with TRBJ2-3, with D possibly being TRBD1 or TRBD2 (5 bases each). The CDR3 has 13 amino acids. Between the trimmed V and J ends, which lost 4 bases and 6 bases, there was a span of 11 bases. Germline V gene sequence: CDR1 WSHSY, CDR2 SAAADI. The DNA of the CDR3 is TGCGCCAGCAGTGTGTGGGGACGGGATACGCAGTATTTT. Amino acid sequence: CASSVWGRDTQYF.

J is TRBJ1-5 and V is TRBV6-1, with D hard to call. The CDR3 contains 15 residues. Trimming removed 5 bases from V and 5 bases from J, with 16 bases in between. CDR1 MNHNS and CDR2 SASEGT come from the germline V gene. The CDR3 bases are TGTGCCAGCAGTCCCCGGGCGGGCGTAGATCAGCCCCAGCATTTT. Protein product: CASSPRAGVDQPQHF.

The chain couples TRBV7-9 to TRBJ2-2; 11 nucleotides line up with TRBD1. J was trimmed by 6 bases and V by 4 bases; bases with no gene match: 7. Germline CDR1 SEHNR, CDR2 FQNEAQ (reference sequence). This CDR3 comprises 16 residues. In DNA, the CDR3 is TGTGCCAGCAGCTCCCTAAGGACAGGGGGCCCCGGGGAGCTGTTTTTT. It encodes CASSSLRTGGPGELFF.

This sequence joins TRBV6-5 and TRBJ1-6; D is undetermined. V was trimmed by 3 bases and J by 8 bases, leaving 11 bases between them. Per the germline V gene, CDR1 is MNHEY and CDR2 is SVGAGI. CDR3 length: 14 residues. The CDR3, as DNA: TGTGCCAGCAGTTATTGGGCGGTCGATTCACCCCTCCACTTT. Translated: CASSYWAVDSPLHF.

In its sample, this clone was seen once. At one end, the junction sequence differs from germline, possibly due to a read error. The chain links TRBV10-3 to TRBJ2-7, with unresolved D. Germline V gene sequence: CDR1 ENHRY, CDR2 SYGVKD. The CDR3 totals 11 residues. The CDR3 loop is CASSERDEQYF. In nucleotides, the CDR3 is TGTGCCAGCAGTGAACGGGACGAGCAGTACTTC.

The chain couples TRBV9 to TRBJ2-5, with 8 bases aligning to TRBD1. The CDR3 extends over 16 amino acids. Germline assignment: CDR1 SGDLS and CDR2 YYNGEE. The V and J ends lost 3 bases and 5 bases, in that order; junction bases with no gene match: 12. In nucleotides, the CDR3 is TGTGCCAGCAGCGCCACTCAGGGCAGGGGGCAGGAGACCCAGTACTTC. Its translation: CASSATQGRGQETQYF.

This clone was counted once. This chain connects TRBV19 to TRBJ2-7; 7 nucleotides match TRBD1. CDR3 size: 15 residues. The V segment lost 2 bases and the J segment 1 base; nucleotides outside the gene matches: 5. The germline CDR1 and CDR2 sequences are LNHDA and SQIVND (reference sequence). The CDR3 DNA sequence: TGTGCCAGTAGTATAACAGGGGCTGTGTCCTACGAGCAGTACTTC. Protein sequence: CASSITGAVSYEQYF.

The chain couples TRBV4-2 to TRBJ1-5; TRBD1 matches 10 bases. Germline CDR1 and CDR2: LGHNA and YNFKEQ. J was trimmed by 1 base and V by 4 bases; bases with no gene match: 1. The CDR3 has 15 amino acids. For the CDR3, the DNA is TGTGCCAGCAGCCGGGGACAGGGGAGCAATCAGCCCCAGCATTTT. This codes for CASSRGQGSNQPQHF.

The sample holds one count of this clone. The V call is TRBV4-2, the J call TRBJ2-7; D uncertain. The germline CDR1 and CDR2 sequences are LGHNA and YNFKEQ. The CDR3 runs to 11 residues. V lost 1 base and J 6 bases, leaving 4 bases between the germline ends. CDR3 region: CASSQGSEQYF. The CDR3 coding sequence is TGTGCCAGCAGCCAAGGTTCCGAGCAGTACTTC.

This chain links TRBV11-3 with TRBJ2-1; 7 nucleotides align to TRBD2. The germline V gene has CDR1 SGHNT and CDR2 YENEEA. The V gene end was trimmed by 0 bases and the J gene end by 2 bases; junction bases not matched to a gene: 4. CDR3 length: 16 amino acids. The CDR3 DNA follows: TGTGCCAGCAGCTTAGAGGGCGGGAGCACCTACAATGAGCAGTTCTTC. It encodes CASSLEGGSTYNEQFF.

This chain connects TRBV28 to TRBJ2-3; D is possibly TRBD2 (5 bases). Germline V gives CDR1 MDHEN, CDR2 SYDVKM. This CDR3 has 15 amino acids. V was cut by 2 bases and J by 3 bases, with 12 bases left in between. The CDR3: CASSLREFETDTQYF. The CDR3 DNA follows: TGTGCCAGCAGTTTAAGGGAGTTCGAGACAGATACGCAGTATTTT.